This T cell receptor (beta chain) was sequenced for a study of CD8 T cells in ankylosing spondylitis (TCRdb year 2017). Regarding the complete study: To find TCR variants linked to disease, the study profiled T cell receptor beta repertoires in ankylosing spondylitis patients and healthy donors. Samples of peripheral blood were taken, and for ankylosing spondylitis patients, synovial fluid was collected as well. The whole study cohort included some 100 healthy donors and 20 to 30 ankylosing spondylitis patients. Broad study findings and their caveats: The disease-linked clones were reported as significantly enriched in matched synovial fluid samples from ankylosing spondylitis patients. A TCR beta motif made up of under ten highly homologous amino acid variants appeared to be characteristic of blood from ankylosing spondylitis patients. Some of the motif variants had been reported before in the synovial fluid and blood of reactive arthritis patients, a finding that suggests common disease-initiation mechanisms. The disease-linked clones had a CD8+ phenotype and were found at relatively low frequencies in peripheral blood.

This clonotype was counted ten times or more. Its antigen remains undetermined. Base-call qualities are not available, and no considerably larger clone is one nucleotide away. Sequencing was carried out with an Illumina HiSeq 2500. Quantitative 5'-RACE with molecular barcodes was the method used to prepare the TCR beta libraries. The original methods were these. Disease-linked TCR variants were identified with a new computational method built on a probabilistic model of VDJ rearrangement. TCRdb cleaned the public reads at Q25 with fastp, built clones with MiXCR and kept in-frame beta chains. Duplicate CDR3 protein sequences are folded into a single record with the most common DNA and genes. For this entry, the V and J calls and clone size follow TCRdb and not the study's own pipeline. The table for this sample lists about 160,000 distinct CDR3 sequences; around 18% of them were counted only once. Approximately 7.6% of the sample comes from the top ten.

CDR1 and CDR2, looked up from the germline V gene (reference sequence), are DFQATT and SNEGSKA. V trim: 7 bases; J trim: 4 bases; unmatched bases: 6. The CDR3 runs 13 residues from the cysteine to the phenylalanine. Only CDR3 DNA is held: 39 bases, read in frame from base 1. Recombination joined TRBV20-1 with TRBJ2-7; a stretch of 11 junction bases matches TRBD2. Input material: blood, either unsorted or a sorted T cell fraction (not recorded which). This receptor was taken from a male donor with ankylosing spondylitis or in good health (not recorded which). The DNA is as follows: TGCAGTGGAAAACTAGCGGGAGCTTACGAGCAGTACTTC. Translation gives CSGKLAGAYEQYF.